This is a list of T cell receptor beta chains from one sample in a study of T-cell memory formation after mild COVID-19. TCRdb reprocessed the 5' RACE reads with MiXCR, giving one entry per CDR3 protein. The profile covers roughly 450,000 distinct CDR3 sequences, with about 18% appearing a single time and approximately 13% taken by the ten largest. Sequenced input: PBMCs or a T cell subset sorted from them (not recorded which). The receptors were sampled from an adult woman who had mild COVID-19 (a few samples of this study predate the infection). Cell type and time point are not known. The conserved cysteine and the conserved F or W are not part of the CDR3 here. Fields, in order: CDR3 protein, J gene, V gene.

CDR3 protein: ASSTTYRSGGEQY
J gene: TRBJ2-7
V gene: TRBV7-6

CDR3 protein: ASSRTGMNTGELF
J gene: TRBJ2-2
V gene: TRBV6-2/TRBV6-3

CDR3 protein: ASSGGQGLMNTEAF
J gene: TRBJ1-1
V gene: TRBV5-1

CDR3 protein: ASSQGRSYENSNQPQH
J gene: TRBJ1-5
V gene: TRBV4-3

CDR3 protein: ASSLWAGDTDTQY
J gene: TRBJ2-3
V gene: TRBV5-6

CDR3 protein: ASSFLSTEAF
J gene: TRBJ1-1
V gene: TRBV12-3/TRBV12-4

CDR3 protein: SVEPKMNTEAF
J gene: TRBJ1-1
V gene: TRBV29-1

CDR3 protein: ATSDPGTATYNEQF
J gene: TRBJ2-1
V gene: TRBV24-1

CDR3 protein: ASSLVGRPDTQY
J gene: TRBJ2-3
V gene: TRBV5-1

CDR3 protein: ASSGTGQGQETQY
J gene: TRBJ2-5
V gene: TRBV12-3/TRBV12-4

CDR3 protein: ASSLEGAPEAF
J gene: TRBJ1-1
V gene: TRBV5-1

CDR3 protein: ASSSPGTGGTGELF
J gene: TRBJ2-2
V gene: TRBV7-9

CDR3 protein: ASSLSTPKPGLRTEAF
J gene: TRBJ1-1
V gene: TRBV12-3/TRBV12-4

CDR3 protein: ASSLEGGTQPQH
J gene: TRBJ1-5
V gene: TRBV11-2

CDR3 protein: ASSSSIGEQY
J gene: TRBJ2-7
V gene: TRBV7-9

CDR3 protein: ASRKAGANTGELF
J gene: TRBJ2-2
V gene: TRBV6-2/TRBV6-3

CDR3 protein: ASRRNPLGLANTPRATDTQY
J gene: TRBJ2-3
V gene: TRBV27

CDR3 protein: SVKDSSYEQY
J gene: TRBJ2-7
V gene: TRBV29-1

CDR3 protein: ASSRPTYNEQF
J gene: TRBJ2-1
V gene: TRBV2

CDR3 protein: ASSDPGIKNIQY
J gene: TRBJ2-4
V gene: TRBV12-3/TRBV12-4

CDR3 protein: ASSRTGETGELF
J gene: TRBJ2-2
V gene: TRBV12-3/TRBV12-4

CDR3 protein: ASSLTKGNVNQPQH
J gene: TRBJ1-5
V gene: TRBV12-3/TRBV12-4

CDR3 protein: ASSLWTSGDYEQY
J gene: TRBJ2-7
V gene: TRBV4-2

CDR3 protein: ASSYNYGQGAYEKLF
J gene: TRBJ1-4
V gene: TRBV6-5

CDR3 protein: ASSLDRGQT
J gene: TRBJ1-2
V gene: TRBV2

CDR3 protein: ASSPERGGPVNEQF
J gene: TRBJ2-1
V gene: TRBV4-1

CDR3 protein: ATSRVDRGREKLF
J gene: TRBJ1-4
V gene: TRBV15

CDR3 protein: ASTRRENTEAF
J gene: TRBJ1-1
V gene: TRBV6-6

CDR3 protein: ASSWTGTGNQPQH
J gene: TRBJ1-5
V gene: TRBV5-1

CDR3 protein: ASIRGDRRSSYNEQF
J gene: TRBJ2-1
V gene: TRBV6-5

CDR3 protein: ASSPGGSIQETQY
J gene: TRBJ2-5
V gene: TRBV9

CDR3 protein: SAGSPIPITDTQY
J gene: TRBJ2-3
V gene: TRBV29-1

CDR3 protein: ASSMGSACA
J gene: TRBJ1-5
V gene: TRBV6-2/TRBV6-3

CDR3 protein: ASSSGQVDTDTQY
J gene: TRBJ2-3
V gene: TRBV6-2/TRBV6-3

CDR3 protein: ASSSSTYNEQF
J gene: TRBJ2-1
V gene: TRBV18

CDR3 protein: ASRPLALPDTQY
J gene: TRBJ2-3
V gene: TRBV12-3/TRBV12-4

CDR3 protein: ASSLDRGETQY
J gene: TRBJ2-5
V gene: TRBV5-1

CDR3 protein: AWSVSDRGEQY
J gene: TRBJ2-7
V gene: TRBV30

CDR3 protein: ASSWASGANEQF
J gene: TRBJ2-1
V gene: TRBV6-2/TRBV6-3

CDR3 protein: ATKEGTKSYEQY
J gene: TRBJ2-7
V gene: TRBV2

CDR3 protein: ASSSGPYGYT
J gene: TRBJ1-2
V gene: TRBV12-3/TRBV12-4

CDR3 protein: ATFTGQSNTGELF
J gene: TRBJ2-2
V gene: TRBV12-3/TRBV12-4

CDR3 protein: ATLGQGFFYEQY
J gene: TRBJ2-7
V gene: TRBV10-3

CDR3 protein: ASSAGLARTDTQY
J gene: TRBJ2-3
V gene: TRBV18

CDR3 protein: ASSRRPQETQY
J gene: TRBJ2-5
V gene: TRBV9

CDR3 protein: ASIETGFISMNTEAF
J gene: TRBJ1-1
V gene: TRBV10-2

CDR3 protein: ASSYHGTLH
J gene: TRBJ1-6
V gene: TRBV5-6

CDR3 protein: ATGLNGGDTQY
J gene: TRBJ2-3
V gene: TRBV15

CDR3 protein: ASSLSRNNEQF
J gene: TRBJ2-1
V gene: TRBV12-3/TRBV12-4

CDR3 protein: ASRAIGELF
J gene: TRBJ2-2
V gene: TRBV3-1

CDR3 protein: ASRTSGTLREF
J gene: TRBJ2-1
V gene: TRBV6-5